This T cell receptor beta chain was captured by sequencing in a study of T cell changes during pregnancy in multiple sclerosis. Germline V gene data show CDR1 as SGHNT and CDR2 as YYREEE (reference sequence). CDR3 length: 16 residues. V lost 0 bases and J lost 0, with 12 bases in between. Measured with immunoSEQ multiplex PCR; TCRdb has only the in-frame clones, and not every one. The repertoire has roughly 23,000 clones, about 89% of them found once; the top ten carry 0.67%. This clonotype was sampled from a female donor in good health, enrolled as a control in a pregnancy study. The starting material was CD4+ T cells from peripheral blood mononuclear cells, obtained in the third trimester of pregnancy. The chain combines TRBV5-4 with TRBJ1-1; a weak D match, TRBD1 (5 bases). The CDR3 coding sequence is TGTGCCAGCAGCTTGGAAGGCGACAGACTGAACACTGAAGCTTTCTTT. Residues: CASSLEGDRLNTEAFF.